These T cell receptor beta chains were read from a single sample in a study of blood T cells in healthy people across ages. MiXCR, run by TCRdb on the 5' RACE reads, gives a single entry per CDR3 protein. The sample lists over 1,300,000 distinct CDR3 sequences, roughly 64% occurring once. The sequenced material came from blood. Source of these receptors: a man between 18 and 35 years old in good health. CDR3s include the opening cysteine and the closing phenylalanine or tryptophan. A D gene is named only where the DNA matches it firmly. Only part of the rows carry a size: once, few, many, or a class if the clone is expanded.

d_call clone_size j_call v_call cdr3_nt cdr3_aa
NA NA TRBJ2-3 TRBV4-1 TGCGCCAGCAGCCAAGCGACCGCCACAGATACGCAGTATTTT CASSQATATDTQYF
NA NA TRBJ1-5 TRBV6-6 TGTGCCAGCAGAGCAAGGGATCATCAGCCCCAGCATTTT CASRARDHQPQHF
TRBD2 NA TRBJ2-3 TRBV4-2 TGTGCCAGCAGTTTACTAGCGGCGAAGGGCACAGATACGCAGTATTTT CASSLLAAKGTDTQYF
NA NA TRBJ1-1 TRBV4-1 TGCGCCAGCAGCCAAGTAAGAGGGAGACGTAGGAACACTGAAGCTTTCTTT CASSQVRGRRRNTEAFF
NA few TRBJ1-1 TRBV6-5 TGTGCCAGCAGTTATAGTGCGGCAGGGGAAGCTTTCTTT CASSYSAAGEAFF
NA few TRBJ2-4 TRBV6-6 TGTGCCGTATTCTCGGGGGAGTGGGAGCAGTACTTC CAVFSGEWEQYF
TRBD2 NA TRBJ2-3 TRBV5-1 TGCGCCAGCAGCCCGACTAGCGGAACTTTGGATACGCAGTATTTT CASSPTSGTLDTQYF
NA NA TRBJ2-7 TRBV20-1 TGCAGTGCTAAGACGGGGAGGTCAGGCGAGCAGTACTTC CSAKTGRSGEQYF
TRBD1 NA TRBJ2-1 TRBV10-3 TGTGCCATCAGTGGGCGACAGGGGAGCTCCTACAATGAGCAGTTCTTC CAISGRQGSSYNEQFF
NA NA TRBJ2-7 TRBV25-1 TGTGCCAGCAGTAAACCGGTACCCTACGAGCAGTACTTC CASSKPVPYEQYF
NA NA TRBJ1-5 TRBV4-2 TGTGCCAGCAGCCAAGATATATTACCAGGAGCTCCAGTAGGCAATCAGCCCCAGCATTTT CASSQDILPGAPVGNQPQHF
NA few TRBJ2-4 TRBV4-3 TGCGCCAGCAGCCAAGGGACAGGTTGGGGGGAGCAGTACTTC CASSQGTGWGEQYF
NA few TRBJ1-2 TRBV6-2/TRBV6-3 TGTGCCAGCAGTCCCCACACAGCCGGGGCGGCCTATGGCTACACCTTC CASSPHTAGAAYGYTF
NA many TRBJ2-7 TRBV4-2 TGTGCCAGCAGCCACCGGACTGATGATTCCTACGAGCAGTACTTC CASSHRTDDSYEQYF
NA once TRBJ2-5 TRBV6-6 TGTGCCAGCAGAAGGGACACTTGGGGGGAGACCCAGTACTTC CASRRDTWGETQYF
NA NA TRBJ2-1 TRBV20-1 TGCAGTGCTAGTCTGACGGGCTCCTACAATGAGCAGTTCTTC CSASLTGSYNEQFF
NA NA TRBJ2-1 TRBV6-6 TGTGCCAGCAGTTACTCTCGGACATCATATGAGCAGTTCTTC CASSYSRTSYEQFF
NA few TRBJ1-4 TRBV15 TGTGCCACCAGCAGAGACCGCCCAGGGGCCTTCGAAAAACTGTTTTTT CATSRDRPGAFEKLFF
TRBD1 few TRBJ2-7 TRBV27 TGTGCCAGCAGTTTAGGACAGGTCCCCTCCTACGAGCAGTACTTC CASSLGQVPSYEQYF
NA NA TRBJ2-1 TRBV7-7 TGTGCTAGCAGCTTGCGGGACCACCAGGGTGAGCAGTTCTTC CASSLRDHQGEQFF
NA NA TRBJ2-1 TRBV29-1 TGCAGCGCTAACGGGAGAAACAATGAGCAGTTCTTC CSANGRNNEQFF
TRBD2 NA TRBJ2-1 TRBV7-2 TGTGCCAGCACCCTGGGACTAGCGGAGAAGTTCTTC CASTLGLAEKFF
NA NA TRBJ2-2 TRBV7-2 TGTGCCAGCAGCTTAGGCAGCCCGAACACCGGGGAGCTGTTTTTT CASSLGSPNTGELFF
TRBD2 NA TRBJ2-6 TRBV5-1 TGCGCCAGCAGCTTGCGACTAGCGGGGGGATCTTCTCCAACTGGGGCCAACGTCCTGACTTTC CASSLRLAGGSSPTGANVLTF
NA NA TRBJ2-1 TRBV25-1 TGTGCCAGCTACGACTCCTACAATGAGCAGTTCTTC CASYDSYNEQFF
NA NA TRBJ2-7 TRBV28 TGTGCCAGCAGAATTGGAGGGTATAGCTCCTACGAGCAGTACTTC CASRIGGYSSYEQYF
NA NA TRBJ1-2 TRBV21-1 TGTGCCAGCAGCAAAACCCCTCGAGGGAGTACCCCATTATGTGGCTACACCTTC CASSKTPRGSTPLCGYTF
NA NA TRBJ1-2 TRBV10-3 TGTGCCATCAGTGAGAGGGCAGGGACCTATGGCTACACCTTC CAISERAGTYGYTF
NA NA TRBJ2-7 TRBV7-2 TGTGCCAGCAGCCCCTCTCGCGGGATCCCATACGAGCAGTACTTC CASSPSRGIPYEQYF
NA NA TRBJ1-2 TRBV10-3 TGTGCCATCAGTGAGACCAGGGCGGACATTTATGGCTACACCTTC CAISETRADIYGYTF